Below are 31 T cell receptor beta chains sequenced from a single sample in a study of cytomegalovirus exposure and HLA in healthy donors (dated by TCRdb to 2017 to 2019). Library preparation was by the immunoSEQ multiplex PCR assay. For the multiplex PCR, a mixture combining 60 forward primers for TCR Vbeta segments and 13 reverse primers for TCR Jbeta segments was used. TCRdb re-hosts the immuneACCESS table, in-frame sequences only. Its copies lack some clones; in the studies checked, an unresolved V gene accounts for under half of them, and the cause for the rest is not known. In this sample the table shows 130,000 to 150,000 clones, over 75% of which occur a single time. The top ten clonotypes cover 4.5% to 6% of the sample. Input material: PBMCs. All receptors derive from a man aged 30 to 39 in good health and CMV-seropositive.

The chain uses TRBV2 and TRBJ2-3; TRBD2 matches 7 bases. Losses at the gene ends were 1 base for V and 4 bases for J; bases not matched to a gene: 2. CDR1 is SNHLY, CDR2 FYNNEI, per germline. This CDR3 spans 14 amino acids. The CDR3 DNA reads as TGTGCCAGCAGTGAAGGCGGGGGTTCAGATACGCAGTATTTT. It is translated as CASSEGGGSDTQYF. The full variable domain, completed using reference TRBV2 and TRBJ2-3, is EPEVTQTPSHQVTQMGQEVILRCVPISNHLYFYWYRQILGQKVEFLVSFYNNEISEKSEIFDDQFSVERPDGSNFTLKIRSTKLEDSAMYFCASSEGGGSDTQYFGPGTRLTVL.

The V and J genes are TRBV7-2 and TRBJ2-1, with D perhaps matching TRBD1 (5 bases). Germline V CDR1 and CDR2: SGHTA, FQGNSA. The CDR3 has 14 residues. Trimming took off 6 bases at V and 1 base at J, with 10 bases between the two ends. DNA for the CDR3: TGTGCCAGCAGTCCGACAGATTCCTACAATGAGCAGTTCTTC. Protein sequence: CASSPTDSYNEQFF.

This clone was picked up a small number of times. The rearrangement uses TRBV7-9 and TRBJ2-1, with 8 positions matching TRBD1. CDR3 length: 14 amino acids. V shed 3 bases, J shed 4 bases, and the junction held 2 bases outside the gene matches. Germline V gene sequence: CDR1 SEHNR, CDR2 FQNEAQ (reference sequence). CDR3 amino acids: CASSFGQGYNEQFF. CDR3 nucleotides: TGTGCCAGCAGCTTCGGACAGGGATACAATGAGCAGTTCTTC.

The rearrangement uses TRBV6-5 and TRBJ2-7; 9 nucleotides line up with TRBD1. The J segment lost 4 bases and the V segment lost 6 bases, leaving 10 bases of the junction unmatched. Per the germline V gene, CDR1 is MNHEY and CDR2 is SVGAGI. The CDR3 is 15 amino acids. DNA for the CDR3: TGTGCCAGCAGCCATTCCGGGACAGGGCCTTACGAGCAGTACTTC. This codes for CASSHSGTGPYEQYF.

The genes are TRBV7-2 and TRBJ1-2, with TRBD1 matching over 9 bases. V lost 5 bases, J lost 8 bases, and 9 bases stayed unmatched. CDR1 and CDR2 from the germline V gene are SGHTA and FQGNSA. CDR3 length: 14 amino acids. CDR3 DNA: TGTGCCAGCAGCCCCCGGGGACAGGGCGGAGGCTACACCTTC. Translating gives CASSPRGQGGGYTF.

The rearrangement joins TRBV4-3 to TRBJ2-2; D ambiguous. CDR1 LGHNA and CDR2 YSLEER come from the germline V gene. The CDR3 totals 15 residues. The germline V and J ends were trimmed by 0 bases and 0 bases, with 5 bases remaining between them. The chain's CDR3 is CASSQEPANTGELFF. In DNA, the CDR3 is TGCGCCAGCAGCCAAGAACCAGCGAACACCGGGGAGCTGTTTTTT.

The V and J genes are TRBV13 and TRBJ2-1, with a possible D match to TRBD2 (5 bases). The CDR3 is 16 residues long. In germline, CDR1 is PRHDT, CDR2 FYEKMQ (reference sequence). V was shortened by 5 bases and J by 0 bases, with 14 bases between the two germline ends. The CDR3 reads CASSPPMGSSYNEQFF. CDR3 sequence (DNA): TGTGCCAGCAGCCCCCCGATGGGGAGCTCCTACAATGAGCAGTTCTTC.

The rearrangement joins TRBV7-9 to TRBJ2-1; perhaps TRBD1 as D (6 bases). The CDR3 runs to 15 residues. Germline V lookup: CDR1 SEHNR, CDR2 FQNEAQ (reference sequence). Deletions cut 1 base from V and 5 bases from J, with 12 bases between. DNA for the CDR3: TGTGCCAGCAGCTTAGACAGATACAGGGACAATGAGCAGTTCTTC. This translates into CASSLDRYRDNEQFF.

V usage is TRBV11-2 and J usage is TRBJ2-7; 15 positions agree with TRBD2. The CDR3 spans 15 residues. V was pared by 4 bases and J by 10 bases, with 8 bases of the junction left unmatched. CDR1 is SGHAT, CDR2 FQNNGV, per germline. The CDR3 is CASSSGLAGGVIQYF. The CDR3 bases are TGTGCCAGCAGCTCGGGACTAGCGGGGGGAGTGATTCAGTACTTC.

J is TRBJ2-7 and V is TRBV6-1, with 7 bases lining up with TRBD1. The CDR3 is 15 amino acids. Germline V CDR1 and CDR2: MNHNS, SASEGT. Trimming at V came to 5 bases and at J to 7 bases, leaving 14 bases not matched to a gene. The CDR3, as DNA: TGTGCCAGCAGTAGAGGGACAGCCTACCTTGAGGAGCAGTACTTC. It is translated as CASSRGTAYLEEQYF.

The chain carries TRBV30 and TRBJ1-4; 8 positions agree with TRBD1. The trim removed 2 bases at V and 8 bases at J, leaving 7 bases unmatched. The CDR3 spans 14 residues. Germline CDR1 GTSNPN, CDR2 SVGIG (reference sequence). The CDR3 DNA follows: TGTGCCTGGAGTCCAGGGACAGGAGAGGAAAAACTGTTTTTT. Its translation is CAWSPGTGEEKLFF.

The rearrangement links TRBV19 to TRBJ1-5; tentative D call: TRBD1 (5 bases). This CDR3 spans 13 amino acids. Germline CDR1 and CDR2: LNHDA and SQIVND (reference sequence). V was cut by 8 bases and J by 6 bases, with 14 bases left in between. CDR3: CASSDGGSQPQHF. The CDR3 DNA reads TGTGCCAGTTCGGACGGGGGGAGTCAGCCCCAGCATTTT.

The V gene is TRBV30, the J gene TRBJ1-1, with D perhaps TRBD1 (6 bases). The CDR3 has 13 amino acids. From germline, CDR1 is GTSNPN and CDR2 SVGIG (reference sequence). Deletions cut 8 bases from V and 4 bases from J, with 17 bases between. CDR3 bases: TGTGCCCAGAGAGGGGGACGGGGCACTGAAGCTTTCTTT. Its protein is CAQRGGRGTEAFF.

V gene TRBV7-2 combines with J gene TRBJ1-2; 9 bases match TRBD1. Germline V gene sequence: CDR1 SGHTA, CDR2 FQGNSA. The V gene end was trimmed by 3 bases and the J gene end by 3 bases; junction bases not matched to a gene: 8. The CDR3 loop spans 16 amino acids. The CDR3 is CASSFRDRVTDYGYTF. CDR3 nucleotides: TGTGCCAGCAGCTTCCGGGACAGGGTAACAGACTATGGCTACACCTTC.

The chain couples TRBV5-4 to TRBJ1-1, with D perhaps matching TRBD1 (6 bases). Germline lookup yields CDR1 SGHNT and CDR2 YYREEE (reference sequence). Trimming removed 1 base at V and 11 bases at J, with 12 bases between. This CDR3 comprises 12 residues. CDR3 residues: CASSLRGQRAFF. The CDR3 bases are TGTGCCAGCAGCTTGCGGGGACAAAGGGCTTTCTTT. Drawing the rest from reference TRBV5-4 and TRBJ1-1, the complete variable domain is ETGVTQSPTHLIKTRGQQVTLRCSSQSGHNTVSWYQQALGQGPQFIFQYYREEENGRGNFPPRFSGLQFPNYSSELNVNALELDDSALYLCASSLRGQRAFFGQGTRLTVV.

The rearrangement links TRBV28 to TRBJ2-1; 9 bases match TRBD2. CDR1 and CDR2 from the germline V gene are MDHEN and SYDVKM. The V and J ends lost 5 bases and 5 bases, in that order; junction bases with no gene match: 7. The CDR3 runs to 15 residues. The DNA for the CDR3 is TGTGCCAGCAGTCCCTGGACTAGCGTCCACAATGAGCAGTTCTTC. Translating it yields CASSPWTSVHNEQFF.

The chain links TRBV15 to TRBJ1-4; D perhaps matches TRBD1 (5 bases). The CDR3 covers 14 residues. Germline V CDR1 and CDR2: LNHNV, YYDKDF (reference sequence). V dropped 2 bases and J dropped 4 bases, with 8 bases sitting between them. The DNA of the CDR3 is TGTGCCACCAGCAGAAGACAGCGTAATGAAAAACTGTTTTTT. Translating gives CATSRRQRNEKLFF.

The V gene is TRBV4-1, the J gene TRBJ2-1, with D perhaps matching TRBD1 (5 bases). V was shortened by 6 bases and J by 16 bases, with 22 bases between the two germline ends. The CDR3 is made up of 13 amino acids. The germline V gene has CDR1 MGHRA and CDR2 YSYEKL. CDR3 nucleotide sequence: TGCGCCAGCAGTCTCTCCAGGGTAGAAAAAATTTTCTTC. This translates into CASSLSRVEKIFF.

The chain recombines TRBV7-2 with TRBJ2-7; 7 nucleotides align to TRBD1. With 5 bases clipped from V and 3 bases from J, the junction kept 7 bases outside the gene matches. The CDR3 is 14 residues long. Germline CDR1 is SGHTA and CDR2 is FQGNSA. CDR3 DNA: TGTGCCAGCAGCCCCCACTGGACAGGCTACGAGCAGTACTTC. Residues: CASSPHWTGYEQYF.

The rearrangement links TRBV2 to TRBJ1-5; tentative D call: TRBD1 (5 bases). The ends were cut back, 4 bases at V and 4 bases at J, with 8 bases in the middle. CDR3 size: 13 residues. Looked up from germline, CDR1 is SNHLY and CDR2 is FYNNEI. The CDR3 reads CASSGGPNQPQHF. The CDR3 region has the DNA TGTGCCAGCAGTGGGGGCCCTAATCAGCCCCAGCATTTT.

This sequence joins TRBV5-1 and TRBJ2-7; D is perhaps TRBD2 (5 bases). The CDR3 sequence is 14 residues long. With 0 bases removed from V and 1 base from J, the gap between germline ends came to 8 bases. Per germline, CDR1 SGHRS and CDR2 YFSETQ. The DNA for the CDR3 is TGCGCCAGCAGCTTGGTTGCGGGTTCCTACGAGCAGTACTTC. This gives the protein CASSLVAGSYEQYF.

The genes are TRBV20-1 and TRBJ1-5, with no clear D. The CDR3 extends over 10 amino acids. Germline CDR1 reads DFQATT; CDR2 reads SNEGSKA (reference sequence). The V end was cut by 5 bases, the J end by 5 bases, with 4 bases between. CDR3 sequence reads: CSAAYQPQHF. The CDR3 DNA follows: TGCAGTGCTGCGTATCAGCCCCAGCATTTT.

In DNA, the CDR3 is TGTGCCAGCAGTTACTCCGACAGTATCTATGGCTACACCTTC. This encodes CASSYSDSIYGYTF. The rearrangement uses TRBV6-5 and TRBJ1-2, with a tentative D call TRBD1 (5 bases). Germline V CDR1 and CDR2: MNHEY, SVGAGI. The V and J ends lost 0 bases and 4 bases respectively, with 9 bases between them. The CDR3 is 14 residues long.

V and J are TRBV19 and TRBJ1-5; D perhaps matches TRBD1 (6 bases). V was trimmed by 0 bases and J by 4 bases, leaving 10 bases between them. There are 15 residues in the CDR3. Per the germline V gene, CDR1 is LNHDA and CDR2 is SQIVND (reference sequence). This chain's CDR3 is CASSIDRGENQPQHF. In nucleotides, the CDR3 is TGTGCCAGTAGTATAGACAGGGGAGAAAATCAGCCCCAGCATTTT. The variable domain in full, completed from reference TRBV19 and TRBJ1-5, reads DGGITQSPKYLFRKEGQNVTLSCEQNLNHDAMYWYRQDPGQGLRLIYYSQIVNDFQKGDIAEGYSVSREKKESFPLTVTSAQKNPTAFYLCASSIDRGENQPQHFGDGTRLSIL.

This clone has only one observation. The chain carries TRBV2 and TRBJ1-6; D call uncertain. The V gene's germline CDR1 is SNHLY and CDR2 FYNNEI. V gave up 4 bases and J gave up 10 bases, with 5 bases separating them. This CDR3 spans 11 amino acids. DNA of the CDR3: TGTGCCAGCAGTGGGGAGTCACCCCTCCACTTT. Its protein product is CASSGESPLHF.

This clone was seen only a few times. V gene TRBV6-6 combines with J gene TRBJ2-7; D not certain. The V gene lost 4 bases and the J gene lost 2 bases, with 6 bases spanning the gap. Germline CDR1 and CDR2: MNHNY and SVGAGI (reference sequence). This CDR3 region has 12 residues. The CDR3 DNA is TGTGCCAGCAGTTTTTCTCCCTACGAGCAGTACTTC. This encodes CASSFSPYEQYF.

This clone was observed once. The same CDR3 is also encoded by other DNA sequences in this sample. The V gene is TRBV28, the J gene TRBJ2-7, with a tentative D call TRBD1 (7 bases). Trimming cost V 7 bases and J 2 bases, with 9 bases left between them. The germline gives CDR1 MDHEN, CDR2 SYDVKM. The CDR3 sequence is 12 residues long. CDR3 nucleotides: TGTGCCAGCACCAGGGGGGCCTACGAGCAGTACTTC. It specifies CASTRGAYEQYF.

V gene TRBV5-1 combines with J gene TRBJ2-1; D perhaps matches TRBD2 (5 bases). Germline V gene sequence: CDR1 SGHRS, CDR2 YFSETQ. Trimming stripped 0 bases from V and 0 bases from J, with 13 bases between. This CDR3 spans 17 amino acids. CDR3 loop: CASSLARGPSSYNEQFF. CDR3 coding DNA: TGCGCCAGCAGCTTGGCCCGCGGGCCGAGCTCCTACAATGAGCAGTTCTTC.

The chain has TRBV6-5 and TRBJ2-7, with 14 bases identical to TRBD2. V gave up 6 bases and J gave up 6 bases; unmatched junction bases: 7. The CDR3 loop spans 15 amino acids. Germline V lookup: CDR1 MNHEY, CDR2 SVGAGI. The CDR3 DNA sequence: TGTGCCAGCAGGGGACTAGCGGGAGTTCCCAGCGAGCAGTACTTC. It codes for CASRGLAGVPSEQYF.

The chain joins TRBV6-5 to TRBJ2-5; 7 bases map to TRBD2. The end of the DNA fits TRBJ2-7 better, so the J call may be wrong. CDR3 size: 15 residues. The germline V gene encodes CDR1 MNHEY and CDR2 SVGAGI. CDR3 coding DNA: TGTGCCAGCAGCTCACGCGCGGGGGAAACCTACGAGCAGTACTTC. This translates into CASSSRAGETYEQYF.

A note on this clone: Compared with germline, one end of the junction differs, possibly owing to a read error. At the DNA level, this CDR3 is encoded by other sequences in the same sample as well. The CDR3 coding sequence is TGTGCTAGCAGTTACCAGCGGCAAGAGACCCAGTACTTC. This encodes CASSYQRQETQYF. This rearrangement joins TRBV6-5 to TRBJ2-5; a possible D gene is TRBD2 (5 bases). This CDR3 region has 13 residues. In germline, CDR1 is MNHEY, CDR2 SVGAGI.